This T cell receptor (beta chain) appears in the sequencing data of a study of human T cells and chemical hapten exposure. Regarding time point: patch test 3, about 24 weeks after DPC sensitization. Treatment in this sample: therapeutic diphenylcyclopropenone sensitization with weekly scalp DPC. MiXCR, run by TCRdb on the RACE reads, gives a single entry per CDR3 protein. The sample contains about 190,000 distinct CDR3 sequences, 24% of which appear only once. The germline CDR1 and CDR2 sequences are SQVTM and ANQGSEA. The CDR3 runs to 15 residues. V was shortened by 1 base and J by 2 bases, with 11 bases between the two germline ends.

The chain couples TRBV29-1 to TRBJ2-2, with D possibly being TRBD1 (5 bases). This receptor was taken from a woman between 40 and 55 years old with alopecia areata. Some clones in this sample may be carry-over from other donors' samples. Source: whole blood, taken in connection with sensitization to the hapten diphenylcyclopropenone (DPC). CDR3 nucleotide sequence: TGCAGCGTTGAAGGGCGAGACAGAAACACCGGGGAGCTGTTTTTT. Residues: CSVEGRDRNTGELFF.